The 30 T cell receptor beta chains below were found in one sample sequenced in a study of blood T cell repertoires in COVID-19. Produced via immunoSEQ multiplex PCR; TCRdb's table is partial and in-frame only. The repertoire holds 150,000 to 200,000 clones, with roughly 90% as singletons. The sequenced material came from peripheral blood. The receptor set was obtained from a man aged 30 to 39 with COVID-19, enrolled during active disease.

The J gene is TRBJ2-7, the V gene TRBV6-5; tentative D call: TRBD1 (6 bases). Germline-derived CDR1 and CDR2 are MNHEY and SVGAGI. The CDR3 length is 15 residues. V was shortened by 5 bases and J by 1 base, with 15 bases between the two germline ends. DNA of the CDR3: TGTGCCAGCAGTCCCGGGTCAGGGGAGTCCTACGAGCAGTACTTC. This sequence encodes CASSPGSGESYEQYF.

The V call is TRBV11-2, the J call TRBJ2-7; D uncertain. Germline lookup yields CDR1 SGHAT and CDR2 FQNNGV. This CDR3 contains 14 residues. V was clipped by 1 base and J by 3 bases, with 10 bases between them. CDR3 residues: CASSLGRLGYEQYF. For the CDR3, the DNA is TGTGCCAGCAGCTTAGGCAGGTTAGGCTACGAGCAGTACTTC.

The gene calls are TRBV7-9 and TRBJ1-2; 11 bases align to TRBD1. Trimming cost V 5 bases and J 7 bases; bases outside gene matches: 9. This CDR3 comprises 15 residues. Germline V CDR1 and CDR2: SEHNR, FQNEAQ (reference sequence). The CDR3 DNA reads as TGTGCCAGCAGCGTCCAACCCGGGACAGGGGGTGGCTACACCTTC. Its protein product is CASSVQPGTGGGYTF.

The chain is built from TRBV29-1 and TRBJ2-1; TRBD2 matches 11 bases. The germline gives CDR1 SQVTM, CDR2 ANQGSEA. This CDR3 has 14 residues. The V and J ends lost 6 bases and 10 bases, in that order; junction bases with no gene match: 11. The CDR3 spells CSVAIAGGPWEQFF. CDR3 coding DNA: TGCAGCGTAGCCATAGCGGGAGGGCCATGGGAGCAGTTCTTC.

The gene calls are TRBV4-2 and TRBJ2-2, with 11 bases that match TRBD1. Germline V lookup: CDR1 LGHNA, CDR2 YNFKEQ. The CDR3 has 16 amino acids. Trimming removed 7 bases from V and 0 bases from J; junction bases left unmatched: 4. CDR3 DNA sequence: TGTGCCAGCAAAGGACAGGGGGCGCCGAACACCGGGGAGCTGTTTTTT. This sequence encodes CASKGQGAPNTGELFF.

The chain carries TRBV4-2 and TRBJ1-2, with TRBD1 matching 7 bases. The V segment lost 5 bases and the J segment 4 bases; nucleotides outside the gene matches: 13. This CDR3 comprises 16 residues. The germline CDR1 and CDR2 sequences are LGHNA and YNFKEQ. CDR3 in amino acids: CASSAGGPGVLYGYTF. CDR3 nucleotide sequence: TGTGCCAGCAGCGCAGGGGGGCCAGGGGTCCTCTATGGCTACACCTTC.

The chain is built from TRBV10-3 and TRBJ1-1; tentative D call: TRBD1 (6 bases). The length of the CDR3 is 16 residues. The germline CDR1 and CDR2 sequences are ENHRY and SYGVKD. Trimming removed 0 bases from V and 4 bases from J, with 15 bases in between. Here the CDR3 DNA reads TGTGCCATCAGTGAGTCGTGGGAGGGGGTCGTCACTGAAGCTTTCTTT. Translated, it gives CAISESWEGVVTEAFF.

V and J are TRBV5-1 and TRBJ2-1, with TRBD1 identical over 11 bases. The length of the CDR3 is 17 residues. Germline CDR1 SGHRS, CDR2 YFSETQ. The V and J ends lost 0 bases and 8 bases, in that order; junction bases with no gene match: 10. The CDR3 reads CASSLEVRGQGVDEQFF. DNA of the CDR3: TGCGCCAGCAGCTTGGAAGTAAGGGGACAGGGGGTCGATGAGCAGTTCTTC.

The V call is TRBV28, the J call TRBJ2-7, with TRBD1 matching 7 bases. This CDR3 is 14 amino acids long. CDR1 MDHEN and CDR2 SYDVKM come from the germline V gene. V lost 7 bases to trimming and J lost 2 bases; unmatched junction nucleotides: 8. The CDR3 region has the DNA TGTGCCAGCACTACCCCGGGACAGACCTACGAGCAGTACTTC. Translation gives CASTTPGQTYEQYF.

This clone was counted only a few times. The J gene is TRBJ2-4, the V gene TRBV28; the match to TRBD1 covers 7 bases. This CDR3 is built from 15 residues. CDR1 and CDR2 (germline): MDHEN, SYDVKM. Trimming took 7 bases from V and 2 from J; bases not matched to a gene: 8. The CDR3 bases are TGTGCCAGCATCCAATACAGGGGATCCAAAAACATTCAGTACTTC. Translating it yields CASIQYRGSKNIQYF.

The chain has TRBV6-2 or TRBV6-3 and TRBJ1-1, with D uncertain. From germline, CDR1 is MNHEY and CDR2 SVGEGT. Trimming shortened V by 1 base and J by 3 bases, and 9 bases separated the two germline ends. The CDR3 contains 14 residues. CDR3 protein: CASSYYRVDTEAFF. CDR3 nucleotides: TGTGCCAGCAGTTACTATCGGGTGGACACTGAAGCTTTCTTT.

This rearrangement joins TRBV5-1 to TRBJ2-7, with TRBD2 matching over 7 bases. The ends lost 0 bases at V and 4 bases at J; junction bases unmatched: 19. CDR1 and CDR2 (germline): SGHRS, YFSETQ. The CDR3 loop spans 19 amino acids. CDR3: CASSLVGTFGGSAQYEQYF. The CDR3 bases are TGCGCCAGCAGCTTGGTAGGGACCTTTGGCGGGAGTGCCCAGTACGAGCAGTACTTC.

V and J are TRBV4-1 and TRBJ1-2; 10 bases line up with TRBD1. This CDR3 spans 18 amino acids. Germline V gene data show CDR1 as MGHRA and CDR2 as YSYEKL. Trimming at V came to 1 base and at J to 0 bases, leaving 8 bases not matched to a gene. The CDR3 bases are TGCGCCAGCAGCCAAGCGAGCCCCGGGACAGGGGCTAACTATGGCTACACCTTC. This codes for CASSQASPGTGANYGYTF.

The chain combines TRBV4-1 with TRBJ2-7, with 9 positions matching TRBD1. The V gene end was trimmed by 4 bases and the J gene end by 2 bases; junction bases not matched to a gene: 3. Germline V gives CDR1 MGHRA, CDR2 YSYEKL. The length of the CDR3 is 14 residues. The CDR3 protein is CASSLGQGTYEQYF. In DNA, the CDR3 is TGCGCCAGCAGCCTAGGACAGGGGACCTACGAGCAGTACTTC.

This rearrangement joins TRBV4-1 to TRBJ2-7, with 7 nucleotides matching TRBD2. The CDR3 totals 17 residues. V dropped 4 bases and J dropped 2; count of bases not matched to a gene: 14. Looked up from germline, CDR1 is MGHRA and CDR2 is YSYEKL. CDR3 region: CASSLARGAGLTYEQYF. The CDR3 nucleotides are TGCGCCAGCAGCCTGGCCCGGGGAGCGGGGTTAACCTACGAGCAGTACTTC.

The J gene is TRBJ2-3, the V gene TRBV4-1; D gene unclear. The V gene's germline CDR1 is MGHRA and CDR2 YSYEKL. This CDR3 contains 11 residues. Trimming cost V 1 base and J 8 bases, with 4 bases left between them. Written as DNA, the CDR3 is TGCGCCAGCAGCCAAGGGAGTACGCAGTATTTT. This encodes CASSQGSTQYF.

In its sample, this clone was seen once. This chain connects TRBV2 to TRBJ2-7, with unresolved D. The germline V gene has CDR1 SNHLY and CDR2 FYNNEI. V was clipped by 2 bases and J by 6 bases, with 14 bases between them. The CDR3 covers 14 residues. CDR3 amino acids: CASSESVTVSEQYF. For the CDR3, the DNA is TGTGCCAGCAGTGAAAGCGTGACGGTCAGCGAGCAGTACTTC. Full variable domain (outside the CDR3, taken from reference TRBV2 and TRBJ2-7): EPEVTQTPSHQVTQMGQEVILRCVPISNHLYFYWYRQILGQKVEFLVSFYNNEISEKSEIFDDQFSVERPDGSNFTLKIRSTKLEDSAMYFCASSESVTVSEQYFGPGTRLTVT.

J is TRBJ2-7 and V is TRBV27; 7 nucleotides line up with TRBD1. Germline lookup yields CDR1 MNHEY and CDR2 SMNVEV (reference sequence). Losses at the gene ends were 5 bases for V and 2 bases for J; bases not matched to a gene: 3. The CDR3 consists of 13 residues. This chain's CDR3 is CASSKGGPYEQYF. The CDR3 nucleotides read TGTGCCAGCAGTAAAGGGGGCCCCTACGAGCAGTACTTC.

V and J are TRBV5-1 and TRBJ2-3; 14 bases fit TRBD2. CDR1 is SGHRS, CDR2 YFSETQ, per germline. There are 16 residues in the CDR3. V lost 3 bases and J lost 4; bases outside the gene matches: 4. The CDR3 here is CASSSRLAGGADTQYF. The CDR3 nucleotides read TGCGCCAGCAGCTCTAGACTAGCGGGAGGGGCAGATACGCAGTATTTT.

The rearrangement uses TRBV6-6 and TRBJ1-2; weak D call: TRBD1 (6 bases). Germline V gene data show CDR1 as MNHNY and CDR2 as SVGAGI (reference sequence). The V and J ends lost 5 bases and 0 bases respectively, with 7 bases between them. This CDR3 contains 13 residues. CDR3: CASSQGSNYGYTF. The CDR3 coding sequence is TGTGCCAGCAGTCAGGGGTCTAACTATGGCTACACCTTC.

This rearrangement joins TRBV2 to TRBJ2-1; 10 positions agree with TRBD2. Germline CDR1 SNHLY, CDR2 FYNNEI. The V gene end was trimmed by 3 bases and the J gene end by 4 bases; junction bases not matched to a gene: 15. The CDR3 is 19 amino acids. CDR3 in DNA: TGTGCCAGCAGTGATATGGGACTAGCGAGACGTCTTTTTTACAATGAGCAGTTCTTC. Translated, it gives CASSDMGLARRLFYNEQFF.

The gene calls are TRBV6-5 and TRBJ2-4, with D possibly being TRBD2 (6 bases). This CDR3 spans 13 amino acids. V shed 0 bases and J shed 11 bases, with 11 bases lying between them. Germline V gene data show CDR1 as MNHEY and CDR2 as SVGAGI. CDR3 sequence: CASSYSWRRVQYF. The DNA for the CDR3 is TGTGCCAGCAGTTACTCTTGGAGGAGGGTTCAGTACTTC.

The chain combines TRBV4-3 with TRBJ2-7, with TRBD1 as a possible D gene (6 bases). Germline CDR1 reads LGHNA; CDR2 reads YSLEER. Trimming shortened V by 2 bases and J by 4 bases, and 12 bases separated the two germline ends. CDR3 length: 14 residues. The CDR3 sequence: CASSQLQGKYEQYF. The CDR3 DNA sequence: TGCGCCAGCAGCCAACTCCAGGGGAAGTACGAGCAGTACTTC.

The DNA for the CDR3 is TGTGCCAGCAGTAGGGCGGGGGGGCGGAATGAGCAGTTCTTC. This codes for CASSRAGGRNEQFF. The V gene is TRBV6-4, the J gene TRBJ2-1, with TRBD2 matching 9 bases. J was trimmed by 7 bases and V by 5 bases; bases with no gene match: 6. This CDR3 region has 14 residues. Looked up from germline, CDR1 is MRHNA and CDR2 is SNTAGT.

J is TRBJ2-2 and V is TRBV28; 14 nucleotides align to TRBD2. Germline assignment: CDR1 MDHEN and CDR2 SYDVKM. V lost 3 bases and J lost 6; bases outside the gene matches: 6. This CDR3 is built from 17 residues. In DNA form, the CDR3 reads TGTGCCAGCAGTTTGTGGAGACTAGCGGGAGGGCCCGGGGAGCTGTTTTTT. Translated, it gives CASSLWRLAGGPGELFF.

The chain uses TRBV5-1 and TRBJ1-2; D unclear. The CDR3 is 15 residues long. V shed 0 bases and J shed 0 bases, with 9 bases lying between them. Germline V gene data show CDR1 as SGHRS and CDR2 as YFSETQ. The DNA of the CDR3 is TGCGCCAGCAGCTTGGTGGCAGGTTCTAACTATGGCTACACCTTC. It is translated as CASSLVAGSNYGYTF. Variable domain in full (rest from reference TRBV5-1 and TRBJ1-2): KAGVTQTPRYLIKTRGQQVTLSCSPISGHRSVSWYQQTPGQGLQFLFEYFSETQRNKGNFPGRFSGRQFSNSRSEMNVSTLELGDSALYLCASSLVAGSNYGYTFGSGTRLTVV.

This sequence joins TRBV29-1 and TRBJ2-6, with 7 bases aligning to TRBD2. The V and J ends lost 0 bases and 3 bases, in that order; junction bases with no gene match: 11. The CDR3 covers 18 residues. From germline, CDR1 is SQVTM and CDR2 ANQGSEA. The CDR3 reads CSVEDRYGEGGGANVLTF. CDR3 in DNA: TGCAGCGTTGAAGATCGTTACGGGGAGGGCGGTGGGGCCAACGTCCTGACTTTC. Using reference TRBV29-1 and TRBJ2-6 for the parts outside the CDR3, the full variable domain is SAVISQKPSRDICQRGTSLTIQCQVDSQVTMMFWYRQQPGQSLTLIATANQGSEATYESGFVIDKFPISRPNLTFSTLTVSNMSPEDSSIYLCSVEDRYGEGGGANVLTFGAGSRLTVL.

The V call is TRBV5-6, the J call TRBJ2-1, with D unresolved. Germline V gene sequence: CDR1 SGHDT, CDR2 YYEEEE. The CDR3 is 15 residues long. Trimming pared 1 base from V and 5 bases from J, leaving 13 bases between. CDR3 amino acids: CASSLSYNIHNEQFF. DNA of the CDR3: TGTGCCAGCAGCTTGAGTTATAACATCCACAATGAGCAGTTCTTC.

This chain uses TRBV24-1 with TRBJ2-1, with TRBD2 matching 7 bases. Germline V gene data show CDR1 as KGHDR and CDR2 as SFDVKD. V was clipped by 0 bases and J by 4 bases; unmatched bases: 8. The CDR3 totals 17 residues. For the CDR3, the DNA is TGTGCCACCAGTGATTTGAAGTCAAGCGGGGAGTACAATGAGCAGTTCTTC. Encoded protein: CATSDLKSSGEYNEQFF.

The genes are TRBV18 and TRBJ1-5, with D perhaps matching TRBD1 (6 bases). CDR1 is KGHSH and CDR2 is LQKENI in the germline V gene. V was trimmed by 4 bases and J by 5 bases, leaving 12 bases between them. This CDR3 spans 14 amino acids. CDR3 residues: CASSLNRDDQPQHF. CDR3 coding DNA: TGTGCCAGCTCACTAAACAGGGATGATCAGCCCCAGCATTTT.